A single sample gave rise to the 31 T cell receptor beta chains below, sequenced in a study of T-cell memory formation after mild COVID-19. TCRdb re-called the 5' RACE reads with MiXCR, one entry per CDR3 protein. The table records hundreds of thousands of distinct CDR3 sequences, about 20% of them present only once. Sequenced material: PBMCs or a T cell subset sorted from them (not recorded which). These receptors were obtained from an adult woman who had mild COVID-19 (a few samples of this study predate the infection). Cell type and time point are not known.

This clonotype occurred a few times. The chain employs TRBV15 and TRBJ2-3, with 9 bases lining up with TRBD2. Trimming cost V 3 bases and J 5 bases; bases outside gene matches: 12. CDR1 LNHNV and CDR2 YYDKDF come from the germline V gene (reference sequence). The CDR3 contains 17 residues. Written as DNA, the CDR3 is TGTGCCACCAGCAGGACTCTAGCGGGGAATGCGGGAGATACGCAGTATTTT. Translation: CATSRTLAGNAGDTQYF.

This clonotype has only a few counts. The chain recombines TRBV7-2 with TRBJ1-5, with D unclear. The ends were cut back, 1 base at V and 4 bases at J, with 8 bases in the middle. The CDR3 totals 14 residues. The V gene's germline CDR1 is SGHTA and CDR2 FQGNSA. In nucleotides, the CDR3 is TGTGCCAGCAGCTTAGGAGCGGTTAATCAGCCCCAGCATTTT. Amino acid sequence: CASSLGAVNQPQHF.

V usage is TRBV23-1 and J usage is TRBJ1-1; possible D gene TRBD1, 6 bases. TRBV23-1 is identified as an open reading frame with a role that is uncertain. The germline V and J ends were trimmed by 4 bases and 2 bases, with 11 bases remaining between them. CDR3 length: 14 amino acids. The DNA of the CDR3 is TGCGCCAGCAGTCCAAAGGACAGTAACACTGAAGCTTTCTTT. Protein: CASSPKDSNTEAFF.

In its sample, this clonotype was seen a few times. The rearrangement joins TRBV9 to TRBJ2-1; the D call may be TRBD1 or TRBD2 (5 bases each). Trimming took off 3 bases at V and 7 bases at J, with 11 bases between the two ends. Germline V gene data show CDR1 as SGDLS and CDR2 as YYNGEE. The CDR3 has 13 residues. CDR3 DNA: TGTGCCAGCAGCGCGGGACCTTGGAATGAGCAGTTCTTC. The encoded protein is CASSAGPWNEQFF. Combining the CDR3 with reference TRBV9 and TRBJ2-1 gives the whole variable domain DSGVTQTPKHLITATGQRVTLRCSPRSGDLSVYWYQQSLDQGLQFLIQYYNGEERAKGNILERFSAQQFPDLHSELNLSSLELGDSALYFCASSAGPWNEQFFGPGTRLTVL.

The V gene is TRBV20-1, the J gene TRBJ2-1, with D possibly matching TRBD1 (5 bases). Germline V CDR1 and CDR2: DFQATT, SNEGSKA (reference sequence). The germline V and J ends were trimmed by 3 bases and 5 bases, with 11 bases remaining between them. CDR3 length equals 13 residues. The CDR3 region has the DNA TGCAGTGCTAGCCCCTGGGGCCACAATGAGCAGTTCTTC. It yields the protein CSASPWGHNEQFF.

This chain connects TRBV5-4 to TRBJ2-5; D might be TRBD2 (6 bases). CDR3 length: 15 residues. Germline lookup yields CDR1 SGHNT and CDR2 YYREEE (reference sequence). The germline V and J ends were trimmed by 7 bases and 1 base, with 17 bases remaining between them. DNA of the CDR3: TGTGCCAGCTGCTCCGGGGGAGGTAGCCAAGAGACCCAGTACTTC. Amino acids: CASCSGGGSQETQYF.

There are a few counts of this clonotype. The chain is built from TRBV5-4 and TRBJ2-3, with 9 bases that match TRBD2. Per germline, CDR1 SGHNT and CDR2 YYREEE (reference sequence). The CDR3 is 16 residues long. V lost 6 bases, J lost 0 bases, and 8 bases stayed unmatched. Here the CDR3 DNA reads TGTGCCAGCATGCGGACTAGCGTCCATAGCACAGATACGCAGTATTTT. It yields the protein CASMRTSVHSTDTQYF.

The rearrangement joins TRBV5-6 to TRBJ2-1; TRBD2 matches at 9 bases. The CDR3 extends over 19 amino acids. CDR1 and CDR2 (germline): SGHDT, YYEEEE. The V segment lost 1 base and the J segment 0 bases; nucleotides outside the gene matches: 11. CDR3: CASSLWAREGFSSYNEQFF. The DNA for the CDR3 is TGTGCCAGCAGCTTGTGGGCGCGGGAGGGCTTTAGCTCCTACAATGAGCAGTTCTTC.

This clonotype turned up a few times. The DNA of the CDR3 is TGCAGCGTTGTAAGGGGGCTACACAATGAGCAGTTCTTC. Translation gives CSVVRGLHNEQFF. The chain recombines TRBV29-1 with TRBJ2-1, with TRBD1 identical over 7 bases. The CDR3 spans 13 residues. J lost 5 bases, V lost 4 bases, and 5 bases had no gene match. Germline V gene sequence: CDR1 SQVTM, CDR2 ANQGSEA.

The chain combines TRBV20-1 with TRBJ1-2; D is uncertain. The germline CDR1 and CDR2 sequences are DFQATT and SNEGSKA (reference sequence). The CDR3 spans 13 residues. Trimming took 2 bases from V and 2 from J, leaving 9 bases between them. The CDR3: CSARRQPNYGYTF. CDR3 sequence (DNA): TGCAGTGCTAGACGGCAGCCGAACTATGGCTACACCTTC.

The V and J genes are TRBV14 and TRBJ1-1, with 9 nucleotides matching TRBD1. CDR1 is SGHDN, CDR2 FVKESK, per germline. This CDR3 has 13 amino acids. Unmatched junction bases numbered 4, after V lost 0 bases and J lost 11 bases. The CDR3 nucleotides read TGTGCCAGCAGCCAAGAGATGACAGGGGGGGCTTTCTTT. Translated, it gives CASSQEMTGGAFF. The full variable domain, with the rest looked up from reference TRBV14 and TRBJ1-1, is EAGVTQFPSHSVIEKGQTVTLRCDPISGHDNLYWYRRVMGKEIKFLLHFVKESKQDESGMPNNRFLAERTGGTYSTLKVQPAELEDSGVYFCASSQEMTGGAFFGQGTRLTVV.

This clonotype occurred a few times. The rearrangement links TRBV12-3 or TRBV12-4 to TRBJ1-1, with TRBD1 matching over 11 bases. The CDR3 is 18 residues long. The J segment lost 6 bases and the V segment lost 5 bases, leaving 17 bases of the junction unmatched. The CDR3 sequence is CASSEPGQGGYGNAEAFF. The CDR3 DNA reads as TGTGCCAGCAGTGAACCGGGACAGGGGGGGTACGGTAACGCTGAAGCTTTCTTT.

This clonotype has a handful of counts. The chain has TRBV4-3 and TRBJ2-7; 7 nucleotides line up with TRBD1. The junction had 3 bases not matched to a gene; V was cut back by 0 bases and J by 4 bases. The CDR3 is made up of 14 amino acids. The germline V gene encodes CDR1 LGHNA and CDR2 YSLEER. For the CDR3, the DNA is TGCGCCAGCAGCCAAGATCACAGGGGTTACGAGCAGTACTTC. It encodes CASSQDHRGYEQYF.

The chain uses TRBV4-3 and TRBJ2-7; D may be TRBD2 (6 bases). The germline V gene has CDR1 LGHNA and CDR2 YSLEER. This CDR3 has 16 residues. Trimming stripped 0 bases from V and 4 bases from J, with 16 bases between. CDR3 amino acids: CASSQDLGQGGYEQYF. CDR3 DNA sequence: TGCGCCAGCAGCCAAGATCTAGGACAAGGAGGGTACGAGCAGTACTTC.

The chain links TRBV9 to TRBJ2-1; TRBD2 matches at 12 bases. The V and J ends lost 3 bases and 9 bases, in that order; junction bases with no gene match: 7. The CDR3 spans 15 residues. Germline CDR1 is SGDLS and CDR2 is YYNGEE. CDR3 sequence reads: CASSGGLAGSSEQFF. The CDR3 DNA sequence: TGTGCCAGCAGCGGCGGACTAGCGGGGTCGTCTGAGCAGTTCTTC.

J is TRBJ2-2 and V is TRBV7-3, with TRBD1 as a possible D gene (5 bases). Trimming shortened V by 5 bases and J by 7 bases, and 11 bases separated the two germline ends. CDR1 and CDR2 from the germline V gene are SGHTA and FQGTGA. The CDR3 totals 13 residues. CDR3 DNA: TGTGCCAGCAGCCTGGGGCAGATCGGGGAGCTGTTTTTT. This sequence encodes CASSLGQIGELFF.

Here the CDR3 reads CATSDSARDAEAFF. The DNA for the CDR3 is TGTGCCACCAGTGATTCGGCCAGGGACGCTGAAGCTTTCTTT. This chain uses TRBV24-1 with TRBJ1-1; D possibly corresponds to TRBD1 (5 bases). The CDR3 is made up of 14 amino acids. Germline CDR1 and CDR2: KGHDR and SFDVKD. V was clipped by 2 bases and J by 6 bases, with 12 bases between them.

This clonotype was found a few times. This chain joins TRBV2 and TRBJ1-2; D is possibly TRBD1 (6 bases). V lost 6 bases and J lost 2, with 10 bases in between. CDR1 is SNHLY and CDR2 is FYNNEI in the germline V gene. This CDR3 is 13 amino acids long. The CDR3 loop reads CASSGQRNYGYTF. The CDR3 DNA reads TGTGCCAGCAGCGGACAGAGAAACTATGGCTACACCTTC.

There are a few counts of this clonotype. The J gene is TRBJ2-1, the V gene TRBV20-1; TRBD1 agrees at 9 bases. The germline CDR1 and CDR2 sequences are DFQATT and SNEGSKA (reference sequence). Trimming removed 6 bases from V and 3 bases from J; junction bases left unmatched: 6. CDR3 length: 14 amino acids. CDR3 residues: CSASGQGGYNEQFF. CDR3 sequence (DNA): TGCAGTGCCTCGGGACAGGGAGGCTACAATGAGCAGTTCTTC.

The CDR3 DNA reads TGTGCCAGCAGTTACAGAGCCTACGAGCAGTACTTC. Protein: CASSYRAYEQYF. V usage is TRBV6-2 or TRBV6-3 and J usage is TRBJ2-7; no definite D call. The germline CDR1 and CDR2 sequences are MNHEY and SVGEGT. This CDR3 region has 12 residues. The germline V and J ends were trimmed by 2 bases and 2 bases, with 4 bases remaining between them.

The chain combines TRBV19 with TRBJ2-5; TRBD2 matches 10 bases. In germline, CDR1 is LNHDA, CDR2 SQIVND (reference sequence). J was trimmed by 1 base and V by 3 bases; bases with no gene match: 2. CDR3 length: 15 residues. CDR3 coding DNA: TGTGCCAGTAGTATTAGCGGGGGGCCCCAAGAGACCCAGTACTTC. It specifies CASSISGGPQETQYF.

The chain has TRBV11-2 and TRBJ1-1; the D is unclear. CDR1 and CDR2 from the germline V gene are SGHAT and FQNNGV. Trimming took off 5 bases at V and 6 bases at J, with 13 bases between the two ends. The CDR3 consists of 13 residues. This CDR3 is CASSAHTRAEAFF. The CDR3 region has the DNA TGTGCCAGCAGCGCGCACACTAGGGCTGAAGCTTTCTTT.

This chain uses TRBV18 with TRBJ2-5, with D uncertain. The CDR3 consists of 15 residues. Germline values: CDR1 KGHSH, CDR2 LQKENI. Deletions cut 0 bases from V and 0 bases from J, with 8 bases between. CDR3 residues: CASSPPSSYQETQYF. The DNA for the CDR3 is TGTGCCAGCTCACCACCGTCCTCATACCAAGAGACCCAGTACTTC.

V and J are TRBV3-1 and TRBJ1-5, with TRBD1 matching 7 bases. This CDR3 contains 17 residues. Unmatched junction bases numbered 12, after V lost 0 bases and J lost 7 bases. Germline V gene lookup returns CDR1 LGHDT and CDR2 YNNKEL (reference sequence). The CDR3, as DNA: TGTGCCAGCAGCCAAGATGGGGCGACAGGGATCGAGCAGCCCCAGCATTTT. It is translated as CASSQDGATGIEQPQHF.

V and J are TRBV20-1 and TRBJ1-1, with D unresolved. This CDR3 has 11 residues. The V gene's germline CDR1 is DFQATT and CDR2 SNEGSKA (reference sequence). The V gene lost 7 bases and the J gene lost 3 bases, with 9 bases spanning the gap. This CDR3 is CSGDEDTEAFF. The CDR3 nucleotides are TGCAGTGGAGACGAGGACACTGAAGCTTTCTTT.

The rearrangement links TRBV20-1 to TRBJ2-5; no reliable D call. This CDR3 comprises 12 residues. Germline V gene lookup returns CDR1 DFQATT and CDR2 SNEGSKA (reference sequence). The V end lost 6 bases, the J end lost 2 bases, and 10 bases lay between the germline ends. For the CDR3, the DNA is TGCAGTGCGAGCTCCGTTCAAGAGACCCAGTACTTC. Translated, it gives CSASSVQETQYF.

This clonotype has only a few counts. CDR3 sequence reads: CASSQDRRRRLNNEQFF. CDR3 nucleotide sequence: TGCGCCAGCAGCCAAGATCGTAGGCGGAGGCTGAACAATGAGCAGTTCTTC. The rearrangement joins TRBV4-3 to TRBJ2-1, with TRBD2 as a possible D gene (5 bases). Germline CDR1 LGHNA, CDR2 YSLEER. The CDR3 spans 17 residues. Trimming cost V 0 bases and J 5 bases, with 17 bases left between them.

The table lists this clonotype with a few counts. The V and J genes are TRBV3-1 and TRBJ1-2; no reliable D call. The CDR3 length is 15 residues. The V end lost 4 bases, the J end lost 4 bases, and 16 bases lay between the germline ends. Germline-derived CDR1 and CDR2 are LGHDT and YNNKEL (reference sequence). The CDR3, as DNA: TGTGCCAGCAGCCCGACTCGGGAGGGAGTCTATGGCTACACCTTC. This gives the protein CASSPTREGVYGYTF.

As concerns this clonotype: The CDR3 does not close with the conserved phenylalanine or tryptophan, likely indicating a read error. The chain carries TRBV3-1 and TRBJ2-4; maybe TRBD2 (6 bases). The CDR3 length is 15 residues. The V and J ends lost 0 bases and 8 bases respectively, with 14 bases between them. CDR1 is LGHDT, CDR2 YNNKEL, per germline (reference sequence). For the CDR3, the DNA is TGTGCCAGCAGCCAAGAGTCGGGCGGGAAGCACATTCAGTACTTA. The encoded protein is CASSQESGGKHIQYL.

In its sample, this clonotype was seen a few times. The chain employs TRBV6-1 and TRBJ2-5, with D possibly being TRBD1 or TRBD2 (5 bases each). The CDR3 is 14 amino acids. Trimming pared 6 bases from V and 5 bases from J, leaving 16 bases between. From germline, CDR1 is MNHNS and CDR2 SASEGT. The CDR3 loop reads CASRKGRMVETQYF. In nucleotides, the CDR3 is TGTGCCAGCAGGAAGGGACGGATGGTGGAGACCCAGTACTTC.

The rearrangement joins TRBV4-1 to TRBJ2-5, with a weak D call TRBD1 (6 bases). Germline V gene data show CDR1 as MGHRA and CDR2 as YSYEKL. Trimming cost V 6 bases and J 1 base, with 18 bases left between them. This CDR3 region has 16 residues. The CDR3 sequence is CASSFNFRDTQETQYF. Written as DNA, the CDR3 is TGCGCCAGCAGTTTCAATTTCCGGGACACCCAAGAGACCCAGTACTTC.